This T cell receptor beta chain was profiled in a study of CD8 T cells in Susac syndrome. The authors negatively isolated CD8+ and CD4+ T cells and FACS-enriched TEMRA cells. It was with random hexamers that about 0.45 to 1 ug RNA was reverse transcribed. TCRdb passed the immunoSEQ multiplex PCR reads through MiXCR, listing each CDR3 protein once. The table records approximately 120,000 distinct CDR3 sequences, about 94% of them present only once. This CDR3 is 15 amino acids long. Germline values: CDR1 SGHRS, CDR2 YFSETQ. The V and J ends lost 3 bases and 3 bases, in that order; junction bases with no gene match: 5.

This TCR was sampled from a human donor in good health. Sequencing input: CD4+ T cells from PBMCs. The gene calls are TRBV5-1 and TRBJ2-5; 10 bases agree with TRBD1. Here the CDR3 reads CASSSSGTGEETQYF. The CDR3 DNA reads as TGCGCCAGCAGCTCGTCCGGGACAGGGGAAGAGACCCAGTACTTC.